A single T cell receptor (beta chain) is shown here with its context. How the authors handled the data: Amplification with reference gene primers provided the estimates of nucleated cell counts. Data came from immunoSEQ multiplex PCR; TCRdb stores just in-frame clones and leaves some out. V, J and clone size are taken as reported in that table, and D and trimming were inferred from the DNA itself. The profile covers some 72,000 clones, with 65% to 85% appearing a single time and around 13% taken by the ten largest. The data originate from a study of blood T cell repertoires in COVID-19. Overall study context: Samples taken during acute and convalescent COVID-19 were collected in the United States, Italy and Spain. Sources were T cells, B-cell-depleted T cells, or PBMCs; the material itself was cDNA or gDNA.

CDR3 size: 13 residues. CDR1 and CDR2 (germline): MGHRA, YSYEKL. Trimming took off 2 bases at V and 7 bases at J, with 11 bases between the two ends. What was sequenced was peripheral blood. This receptor was obtained from a man aged 45-65 years with COVID-19, enrolled during active disease. The rearrangement joins TRBV4-1 to TRBJ1-2, with D maybe TRBD1 (5 bases). CDR3: CASSQLGGTGYTF. DNA of the CDR3: TGCGCCAGCAGCCAATTGGGGGGTACTGGCTACACCTTC.